These 11 T cell receptor beta chains share one sample of origin, sequenced in a study of blood T cell repertoires in COVID-19. Sequenced by immunoSEQ multiplex PCR; TCRdb stores in-frame clones only, minus some. This table has 200,000 to 250,000 clones, approximately 86% appearing once. Sequenced input: PBMCs or T cells enriched from blood (not recorded which). These receptors were collected from a woman aged 30 to 39 with acute COVID-19.

The rearrangement uses TRBV27 and TRBJ2-1; 14 bases line up with TRBD2. The CDR3 covers 15 residues. Germline lookup yields CDR1 MNHEY and CDR2 SMNVEV (reference sequence). V trimming: 5 bases; J trimming: 10 bases; junction bases outside the gene matches: 7. CDR3 sequence (DNA): TGTGCCAGCAGTCAGACTAGCGGGGGGGCAAGCGAGCAGTTCTTC. Translated: CASSQTSGGASEQFF.

This clone was detected only a few times. The chain couples TRBV20-1 to TRBJ1-4; no clear D gene. Germline V gives CDR1 DFQATT, CDR2 SNEGSKA (reference sequence). This CDR3 contains 10 residues. Between the trimmed V and J ends, which lost 3 bases and 7 bases, there was a span of 3 bases. The CDR3 reads CSASSEKLFF. CDR3 nucleotide sequence: TGCAGTGCTAGCTCTGAAAAACTGTTTTTT.

This chain joins TRBV19 and TRBJ2-7; D gene ambiguous. CDR1 and CDR2 (germline): LNHDA, SQIVND (reference sequence). This CDR3 comprises 13 residues. V lost 3 bases, J lost 3 bases, and 9 bases lay in between. CDR3 in amino acids: CASSILLFYEQYF. Written as DNA, the CDR3 is TGTGCCAGTAGTATCCTCCTATTCTACGAGCAGTACTTC.

This rearrangement joins TRBV10-3 to TRBJ2-2; perhaps TRBD2 as D (6 bases). The CDR3 totals 15 residues. V gave up 3 bases and J gave up 1 base, with 9 bases separating them. Germline V gene sequence: CDR1 ENHRY, CDR2 SYGVKD. The CDR3 here is CAISERRENTGELFF. The CDR3 coding sequence is TGTGCCATCAGTGAAAGGAGGGAGAACACCGGGGAGCTGTTTTTT.

V and J are TRBV18 and TRBJ2-5; D gene uncertain. V lost 2 bases and J lost 5, with 9 bases in between. The germline V gene has CDR1 KGHSH and CDR2 LQKENI. The CDR3 runs to 13 residues. The CDR3 DNA is TGTGCCAGCTCACCATCTCGAGCGGAGACCCAGTACTTC. Protein sequence: CASSPSRAETQYF.

The chain links TRBV7-9 to TRBJ2-5, with D possibly TRBD2 on 6 matching bases. This CDR3 spans 13 amino acids. V dropped 3 bases and J dropped 7 bases, with 12 bases sitting between them. CDR1 is SEHNR and CDR2 is FQNEAQ in the germline V gene (reference sequence). CDR3 DNA sequence: TGTGCCAGCAGCTTGGACTACCCAGGGACCCAGTACTTC. Its protein is CASSLDYPGTQYF.

In this sample, this clone turned up once. The chain recombines TRBV3-1 (or the pseudogene TRBV3-2) with TRBJ1-2, with 11 bases matching TRBD1. The V gene end was trimmed by 4 bases and the J gene end by 4 bases; junction bases not matched to a gene: 11. There are 17 residues in the CDR3. Germline V gene sequence: CDR1 LGHDT, CDR2 YNNKEL (reference sequence). The CDR3 DNA follows: TGTGCCAGCAGCCTCGGACAGGGGGCTGGGGGGTCCTATGGCTACACCTTC. Its protein product is CASSLGQGAGGSYGYTF.

The V call is TRBV28, the J call TRBJ1-1, with 7 bases fitting TRBD1. CDR1 MDHEN and CDR2 SYDVKM come from the germline V gene. This CDR3 contains 14 residues. The J segment lost 4 bases and the V segment lost 3 bases, leaving 5 bases of the junction unmatched. This chain's CDR3 is CASSFPDRATEAFF. The CDR3 DNA is TGTGCCAGCAGTTTCCCCGACAGGGCCACTGAAGCTTTCTTT.

CDR3 sequence: CASSGTSATDTQYF. The CDR3 DNA reads as TGTGCCAGCAGCGGGACTAGCGCCACAGATACGCAGTATTTT. The chain recombines TRBV2 with TRBJ2-3; the match to TRBD2 covers 10 bases. The germline gives CDR1 SNHLY, CDR2 FYNNEI. CDR3 length: 14 residues. V lost 6 bases, J lost 2 bases, and 2 bases stayed unmatched.

This chain links TRBV6-1 with TRBJ2-1, with 10 positions matching TRBD2. V shed 1 base, J shed 1 base, and the junction held 13 bases outside the gene matches. CDR1 MNHNS and CDR2 SASEGT come from the germline V gene. The CDR3 runs 20 residues. The CDR3 region is CASSEVFASGSRVSYNEQFF. In DNA form, the CDR3 reads TGTGCCAGCAGTGAAGTGTTTGCTAGCGGGAGTAGGGTATCCTACAATGAGCAGTTCTTC.

The V call is TRBV6-5, the J call TRBJ1-2, with D perhaps TRBD1 (6 bases). The length of the CDR3 is 13 residues. Trimming shortened V by 4 bases and J by 7 bases, and 13 bases separated the two germline ends. The germline CDR1 and CDR2 sequences are MNHEY and SVGAGI. The CDR3 bases are TGTGCCAGCAGTTCCAGGGGCCTCTCTGGCTACACCTTC. It is translated as CASSSRGLSGYTF.